These T cell receptor beta chains were read from a single sample in a study of blood T cell repertoires in COVID-19. Produced via immunoSEQ multiplex PCR; TCRdb's table is partial and in-frame only. The repertoire holds 250,000 to 300,000 clones, with over 75% as singletons. Sequencing used PBMCs or T cells enriched from blood (not recorded which). These receptors all stem from a young man who had recovered from COVID-19. Both conserved end residues are part of each CDR3.

>TRBJ2-5|TRBV9
CASSVGQGNFETQYF
>TRBJ2-2|TRBV5-1
CASRPSGLAGGTGELFF
>TRBJ2-3|TRBV6-2/TRBV6-3
CASSLSGRAGDTQYF
>TRBJ2-7|TRBV27
CASRSRQTSLLEQYF
>TRBJ2-1|TRBV6-2/TRBV6-3
CASSYSSSGRGNNEQFF
>TRBJ2-7|TRBV3-1/TRBV3-2
CASSPGAGYSYEQYF
>TRBJ2-7|TRBV10-2
CASSLTSGGSSSYEQYF
>TRBJ1-1|TRBV5-1
CASSSLPTGSFTEAFF
>TRBJ1-2|TRBV27
CASSLGRGPYGYTF
>TRBJ1-6|TRBV6-2/TRBV6-3
CASSYPGSASPLHF
>TRBJ1-1|TRBV18
CASSEGSQGAFF
>TRBJ1-5|TRBV29-1
CSVAQGTNQPQHF
>TRBJ1-3|TRBV5-1
CASSSGNSGNTIYF
>TRBJ1-5|TRBV18
CASSHGTGGMNQPQHF
>TRBJ2-4|TRBV2
CASSPSGTGKNVQYF
>TRBJ2-5|TRBV13
CASTTGYNGTQYF
>TRBJ1-6|TRBV5-1
CASSLPGQGNSPLHF
>TRBJ1-4|TRBV7-9
CASSLAPQGAWDEKLFF
>TRBJ2-1|TRBV27
CASSVPPRVDGNEQFF
>TRBJ2-3|TRBV4-1
CASSQFRGDTQYF
>TRBJ2-3|TRBV5-6
CASSLASYDREGTQYF
>TRBJ2-2|TRBV28
CASSFLTGELFF
>TRBJ1-5|TRBV7-6
CASSEGGYSNQPQHF
>TRBJ2-1|TRBV5-1
CASSLAASGRNEQFF
>TRBJ1-2|TRBV2
CASSDPPRLKTFYGYTF
>TRBJ2-3|TRBV6-1
CASSEASGGATDTQYF
>TRBJ1-5|TRBV27
CASSSLGRGPEQLHNQPQHF
>TRBJ1-3|TRBV7-8
CASSPDRAFSGNTIYF
>TRBJ2-7|TRBV27
CASSQGTIYEQYF
>TRBJ2-1|TRBV24-1
CATSDFRLLGGSTEQFF
>TRBJ2-5|TRBV5-4
CASSPSTGRETQYF
>TRBJ1-2|TRBV25-1
CASSDPGGENYGYTF
>TRBJ2-2|TRBV27
CASSLVGTLMTGELFF
>TRBJ2-7|TRBV4-2
CASSQLRTQGAYEQYF
>TRBJ1-6|TRBV9
CASSELAYNSPLHF
>TRBJ2-1|TRBV7-8
CASSLGRLAGDNEQFF
>TRBJ2-2|TRBV27
CASSLRGTGATGELFF
>TRBJ1-2|TRBV5-8
CASSPWTEGNYGYTF
>TRBJ2-3|TRBV5-1
CASSERTGRITQYF
>TRBJ1-2|TRBV4-1
CASSQDAGRSGDSYGYTF
>TRBJ2-5|TRBV12-5
CASGLGGVAETQYF
>TRBJ1-6|TRBV2
CASSELAAYNSPLHF
>TRBJ2-5|TRBV29-1
CSAQREWKTQYF
>TRBJ1-1|TRBV7-2
CASSTGDTEAFF
>TRBJ1-4|TRBV9
CASSVDLGENEKLFF
>TRBJ1-1|TRBV5-1
CASSSMQGIGTEAFF
>TRBJ1-1|TRBV5-1
CASSFVAGGGNTEAFF
>TRBJ1-5|TRBV6-1
CASGENRGTQHF
>TRBJ2-1|TRBV5-1
CASTHDREGDEQFF
>TRBJ2-5|TRBV7-3
CASSPGLPKGVVGETQYF
>TRBJ2-7|TRBV10-3
CAISESLSSHEQYF
>TRBJ2-7|TRBV6-1
CASSEPDRAYEQYF
>TRBJ2-2|TRBV7-9
CASSSRQGEVTGELFF
>TRBJ1-2|TRBV6-5
CASRDRRANYGYTF
>TRBJ1-2|TRBV11-2
CASRPQAFYGYTF
>TRBJ1-2|TRBV30
CAWSMVQGNGYTF
>TRBJ2-1|TRBV7-8
CASSISGSPPSSYNEQFF
>TRBJ2-1|TRBV14
CASSTTGGAGSNEQFF